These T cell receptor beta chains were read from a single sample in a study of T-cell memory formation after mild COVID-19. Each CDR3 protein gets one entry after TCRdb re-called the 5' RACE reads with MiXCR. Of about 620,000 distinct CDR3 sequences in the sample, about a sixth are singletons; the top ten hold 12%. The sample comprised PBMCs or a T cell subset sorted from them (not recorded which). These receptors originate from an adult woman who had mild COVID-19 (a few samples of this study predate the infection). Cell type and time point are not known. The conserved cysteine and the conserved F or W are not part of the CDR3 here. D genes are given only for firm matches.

cdr3_aa: ASSPRTGYYGYT; cdr3_length: 12; d_call: TRBD1; v_call: TRBV3-1
cdr3_aa: ATSEGGLSGETQY; cdr3_length: 13; d_call: .; v_call: TRBV24-1
cdr3_aa: ASSLDAVEGTAHQPQH; cdr3_length: 16; d_call: .; v_call: TRBV11-2
cdr3_aa: ASSLMETQY; cdr3_length: 9; d_call: .; v_call: TRBV12-3/TRBV12-4
cdr3_aa: ASGTGEGEDTQY; cdr3_length: 12; d_call: .; v_call: TRBV5-1
cdr3_aa: ASSLYTREPLNEQF; cdr3_length: 14; d_call: .; v_call: TRBV5-1
cdr3_aa: ASRDRVYGYT; cdr3_length: 10; d_call: TRBD1; v_call: TRBV3-1
cdr3_aa: ASSYQPTGNTEAF; cdr3_length: 13; d_call: .; v_call: TRBV6-5
cdr3_aa: ASSHTAGVEAF; cdr3_length: 11; d_call: .; v_call: TRBV7-6
cdr3_aa: ASRSKVGAGSSYNEQF; cdr3_length: 16; d_call: TRBD2; v_call: TRBV6-2/TRBV6-3
cdr3_aa: ASSLAGGDTQY; cdr3_length: 11; d_call: .; v_call: TRBV7-9
cdr3_aa: ASSPRGEVLHEQY; cdr3_length: 13; d_call: TRBD2; v_call: TRBV9
cdr3_aa: SVTGDNEQF; cdr3_length: 9; d_call: TRBD1; v_call: TRBV29-1
cdr3_aa: SASGRGSGETQY; cdr3_length: 12; d_call: .; v_call: TRBV20-1
cdr3_aa: ASSPAPRYTDTQY; cdr3_length: 13; d_call: .; v_call: TRBV5-1
cdr3_aa: ASSSTLAGGGETQY; cdr3_length: 14; d_call: TRBD2; v_call: TRBV7-9
cdr3_aa: ASSETYLSSYEQY; cdr3_length: 13; d_call: .; v_call: TRBV7-6
cdr3_aa: ASREYPRRVSNTGELF; cdr3_length: 16; d_call: .; v_call: TRBV6-5
cdr3_aa: ASSQDGQLTDTQY; cdr3_length: 13; d_call: .; v_call: TRBV3-1
cdr3_aa: ASSSIRNEQF; cdr3_length: 10; d_call: .; v_call: TRBV12-3/TRBV12-4
cdr3_aa: SAVQGAEETQY; cdr3_length: 11; d_call: TRBD1; v_call: TRBV20-1
cdr3_aa: ASRRGQTNTGELF; cdr3_length: 13; d_call: .; v_call: TRBV2
cdr3_aa: ASSFYRNEQF; cdr3_length: 10; d_call: .; v_call: TRBV11-2
cdr3_aa: ASSLFSGGPKDTQY; cdr3_length: 14; d_call: TRBD2; v_call: TRBV27
cdr3_aa: ASSPRTGSSYEQY; cdr3_length: 13; d_call: TRBD1; v_call: TRBV11-2
cdr3_aa: ASSQVTTGVTDTQY; cdr3_length: 14; d_call: TRBD1; v_call: TRBV4-3
cdr3_aa: ASSYSGAEPQH; cdr3_length: 11; d_call: .; v_call: TRBV6-6
cdr3_aa: SARDRTGMNTEAF; cdr3_length: 13; d_call: .; v_call: TRBV20-1
cdr3_aa: ASSTRTSGELF; cdr3_length: 11; d_call: TRBD2; v_call: TRBV7-2
cdr3_aa: ASSSGLDKEQF; cdr3_length: 11; d_call: TRBD2; v_call: TRBV7-9
cdr3_aa: ASSQEWTRGGYT; cdr3_length: 12; d_call: .; v_call: TRBV4-1
cdr3_aa: ASSYPYNEQF; cdr3_length: 10; d_call: .; v_call: TRBV6-2/TRBV6-3
cdr3_aa: ASSPLPPGNTEAF; cdr3_length: 13; d_call: .; v_call: TRBV18
cdr3_aa: ASSLADRDTYEQY; cdr3_length: 13; d_call: TRBD1; v_call: TRBV5-5
cdr3_aa: ASRGGGTDTQY; cdr3_length: 11; d_call: .; v_call: TRBV6-5
cdr3_aa: ASSRTGASNQPQH; cdr3_length: 13; d_call: .; v_call: TRBV5-6
cdr3_aa: ASSYRGLHTGELF; cdr3_length: 13; d_call: .; v_call: TRBV6-2/TRBV6-3
cdr3_aa: ASSLGPGGSTEAF; cdr3_length: 13; d_call: TRBD1; v_call: TRBV6-1
cdr3_aa: ASASTANTGELF; cdr3_length: 12; d_call: .; v_call: TRBV7-7
cdr3_aa: ASIISGRKLAYEQY; cdr3_length: 14; d_call: .; v_call: TRBV6-4
cdr3_aa: ASSVAGVQETQY; cdr3_length: 12; d_call: TRBD2; v_call: TRBV5-1